The T cell receptor beta chain described here comes from a study of regulatory T cells in long-lasting Graves disease. Noted time point: newly diagnosed GD, antithyroid drugs for less than 3 months. From PBMCs, RNA was extracted and then used to make the TCR library. The CDR3 is made up of 18 amino acids. The V gene lost 1 base and the J gene lost 0 bases, with 16 bases spanning the gap. Germline values: CDR1 SGHTA, CDR2 FQGNSA. Arm-PCR with iRepertoire HTBI primers amplified the CDR3 regions for these TCR beta libraries. TCRdb recomputed calls from the multiplex PCR reads with MiXCR, one row per CDR3 protein. The sample carries approximately 400,000 distinct CDR3 sequences, about 15% recorded once. This clonotype was detected ten times or more. The same data also contributed to another study, on T cells in Graves' hyperthyroidism and ophthalmopathy.

The chain has TRBV7-2 and TRBJ1-5; D is unresolved. The sequence was obtained from a woman aged 40 to 55 with Graves disease. Source: peripheral blood mononuclear cells (PBMCs), taken at new diagnosis, from a patient treated with antithyroid drugs. The CDR3 DNA sequence: TGTGCCAGCAGCTTAGAAGGTGAAGAGTTTTATAGCAATCAGCCCCAGCATTTT. This encodes CASSLEGEEFYSNQPQHF.